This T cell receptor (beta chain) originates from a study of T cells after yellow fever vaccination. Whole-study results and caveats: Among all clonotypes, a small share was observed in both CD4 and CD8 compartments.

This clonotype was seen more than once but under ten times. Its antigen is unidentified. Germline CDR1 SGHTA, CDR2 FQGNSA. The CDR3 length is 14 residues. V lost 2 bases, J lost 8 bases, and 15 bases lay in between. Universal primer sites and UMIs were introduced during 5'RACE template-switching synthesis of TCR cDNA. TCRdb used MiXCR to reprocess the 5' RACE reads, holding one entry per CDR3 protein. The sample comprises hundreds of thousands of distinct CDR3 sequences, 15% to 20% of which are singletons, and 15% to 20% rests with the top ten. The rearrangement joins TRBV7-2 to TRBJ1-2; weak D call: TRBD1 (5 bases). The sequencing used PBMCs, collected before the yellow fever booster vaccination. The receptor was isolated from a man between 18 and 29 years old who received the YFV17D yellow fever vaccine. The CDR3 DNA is TGTGCCAGCAGCTTACCCCGGAGGGGCCGGGGCTACACCTTC. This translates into CASSLPRRGRGYTF.